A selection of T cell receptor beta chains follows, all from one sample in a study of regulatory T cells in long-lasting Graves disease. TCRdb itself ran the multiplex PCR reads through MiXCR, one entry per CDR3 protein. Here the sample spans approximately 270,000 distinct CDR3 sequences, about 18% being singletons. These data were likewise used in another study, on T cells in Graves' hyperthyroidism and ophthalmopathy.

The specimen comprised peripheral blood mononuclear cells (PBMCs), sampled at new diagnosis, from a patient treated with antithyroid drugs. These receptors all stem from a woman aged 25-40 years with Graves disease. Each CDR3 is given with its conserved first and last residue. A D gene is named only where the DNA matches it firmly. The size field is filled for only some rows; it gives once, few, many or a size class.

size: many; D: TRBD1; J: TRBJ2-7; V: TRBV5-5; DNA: TGTGCCAGCAACCCCCGACAGGGGGCGGGGGTCGAGCAGTACTTC; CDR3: CASNPRQGAGVEQYF
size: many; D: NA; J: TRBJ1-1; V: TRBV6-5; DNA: TGTGCCAGCAGTTACTCGGAACTCATGAACACTGAAGCTTTCTTT; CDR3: CASSYSELMNTEAFF
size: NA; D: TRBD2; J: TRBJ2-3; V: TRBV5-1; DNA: TGCGCCAGCAGCAATAGCGGGGGGGCCGTCTATACGCAGTATTTT; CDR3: CASSNSGGAVYTQYF
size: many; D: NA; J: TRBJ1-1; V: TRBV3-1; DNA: TGTGCCAGCAGCCAAGGAGACTTCACTGAAGCTTTCTTT; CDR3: CASSQGDFTEAFF
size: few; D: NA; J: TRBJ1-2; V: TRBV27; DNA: TGTGCCAGCAAAAGGTCCGTTAGCTATGGCTACACCTTC; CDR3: CASKRSVSYGYTF
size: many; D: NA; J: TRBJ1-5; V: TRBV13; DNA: TGTGCCAGCAGCTCAAGCCTGAATCAGCCCCAGCATTTT; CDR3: CASSSSLNQPQHF
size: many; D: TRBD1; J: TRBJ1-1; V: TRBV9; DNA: TGTGCCAGCAGCGTATCCGGGACAGGGCTAGGGACTGAAGCTTTCTTT; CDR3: CASSVSGTGLGTEAFF
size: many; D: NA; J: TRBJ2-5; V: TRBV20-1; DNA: TGCAGTGCTAGACAGGGAAGAGAGACCCAGTACTTC; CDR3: CSARQGRETQYF
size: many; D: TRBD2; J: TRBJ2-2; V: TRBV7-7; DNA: TGTGCTAGCAGCACCAGCGGGGGAAAAACCGGGGAGCTGTTTTTT; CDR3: CASSTSGGKTGELFF
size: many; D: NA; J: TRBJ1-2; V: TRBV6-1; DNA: TGTGCCAGCAGAAACGACAGAATACTCAGCTGGGGCTACACCTTC; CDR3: CASRNDRILSWGYTF
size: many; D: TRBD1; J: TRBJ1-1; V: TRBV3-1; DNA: TGTGCCAGCATCCGACAGGGTCAGAACACTGAAGCTTTCTTT; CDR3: CASIRQGQNTEAFF
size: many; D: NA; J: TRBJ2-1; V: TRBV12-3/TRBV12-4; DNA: TGTGCCACCACCCGGGAGAATGACAATGAGCAGTTCTTC; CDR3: CATTRENDNEQFF
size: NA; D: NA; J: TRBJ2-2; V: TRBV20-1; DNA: TGCAGTGCTAGGTTGAACACCGGGGAGCTGTTTTTT; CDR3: CSARLNTGELFF
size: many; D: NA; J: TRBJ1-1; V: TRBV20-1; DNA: TGCAGTGCTAGAGACCTCACAAGGGGGAACACTGAAGCTTTCTTT; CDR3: CSARDLTRGNTEAFF
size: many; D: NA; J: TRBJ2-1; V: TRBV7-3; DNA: TGTGCCAGCAGCCCCCTCCAGTCGGGGGTTCAGAATGAGCAGTTCTTC; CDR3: CASSPLQSGVQNEQFF
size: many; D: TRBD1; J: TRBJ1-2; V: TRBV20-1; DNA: TGCAGTGCCGACTATGGACAGGGAAATGGCTACACCTTC; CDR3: CSADYGQGNGYTF
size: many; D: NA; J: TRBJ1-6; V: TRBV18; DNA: TGTGCCAGCTCACCACCCGGGGTCTCCTATAATTCACCCCTCCACTTT; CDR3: CASSPPGVSYNSPLHF
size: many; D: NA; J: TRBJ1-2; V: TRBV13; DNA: TGTGCCAGCAGTTGGTCGGGGCTCGGCTACACCTTC; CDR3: CASSWSGLGYTF
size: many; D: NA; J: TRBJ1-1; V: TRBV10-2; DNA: TGCGCCAGCAGTGTAGTGAACACTGAAGCTTTCTTT; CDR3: CASSVVNTEAFF
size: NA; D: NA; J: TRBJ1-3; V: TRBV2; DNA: TGTGCCAGCTCGACGGGACATTCCTCTGGAAACACCATATATTTT; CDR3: CASSTGHSSGNTIYF
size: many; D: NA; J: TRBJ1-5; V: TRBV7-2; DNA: TGTGCCAGCAGTCCTATGGACAATCAGCCCCAGCATTTT; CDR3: CASSPMDNQPQHF
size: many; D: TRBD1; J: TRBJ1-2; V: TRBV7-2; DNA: TGTGCCAGCAGCCGGGGGGACAGGAGCTATGGCTACACCTTC; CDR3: CASSRGDRSYGYTF
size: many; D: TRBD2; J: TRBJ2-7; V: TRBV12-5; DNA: TGTGCTAGTGGTTTGGGCATTAGCGGGGGGTACGAGCAGTACTTC; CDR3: CASGLGISGGYEQYF
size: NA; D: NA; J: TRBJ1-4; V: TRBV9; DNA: TGTGCCAGCAGCCCCAACCCATTACAATCAGCTAATGAAAAACTGTTTTTT; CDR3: CASSPNPLQSANEKLFF
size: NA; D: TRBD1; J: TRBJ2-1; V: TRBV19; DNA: TGTGCCAGTAGTATAGTCGCCGGGACAGGATTGTATGAGCAGTTCTTC; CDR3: CASSIVAGTGLYEQFF
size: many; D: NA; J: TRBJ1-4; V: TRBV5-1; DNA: TGCGCCAGCAGTTATTCAGGGGCAGTAACTAATGAAAAACTGTTTTTT; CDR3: CASSYSGAVTNEKLFF
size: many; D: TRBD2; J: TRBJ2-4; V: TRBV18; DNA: TGTGCCAGCTCACCACCGGCAGCGGGGGGCGTAGCCAAAAACATTCAGTACTTC; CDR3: CASSPPAAGGVAKNIQYF
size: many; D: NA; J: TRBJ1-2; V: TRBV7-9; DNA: TGTGCCAGCAGCTTAACCAGGAAATCCTATGGCTACACCTTC; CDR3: CASSLTRKSYGYTF
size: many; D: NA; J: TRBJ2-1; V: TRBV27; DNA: TGTGCCAGCAGTTCAGTTAACAGGGAGAGCGAGCAGTTCTTC; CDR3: CASSSVNRESEQFF
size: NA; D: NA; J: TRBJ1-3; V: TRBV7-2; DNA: TGTGCCAGCAGCTTTGGCAGCCTGGCTGGAAACACCATATATTTT; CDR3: CASSFGSLAGNTIYF
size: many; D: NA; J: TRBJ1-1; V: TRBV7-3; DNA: TGTGCCAGCAGCTTAGGGTCGGGGGCTAGTGGCTCAGAAGCTTTCTTT; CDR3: CASSLGSGASGSEAFF
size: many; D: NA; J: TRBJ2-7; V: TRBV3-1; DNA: TGTGCCAGCAGCCAAGCAGGGGCGGGCTACGAGCAGTACTTC; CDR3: CASSQAGAGYEQYF
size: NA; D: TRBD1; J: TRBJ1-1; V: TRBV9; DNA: TGTGCCAGCAGCCCCCCGGACAGGCGAGAAGCTTTCTTT; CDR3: CASSPPDRREAFF
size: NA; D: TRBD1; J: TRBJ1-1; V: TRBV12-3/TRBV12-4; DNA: TGTGCCAGCAGTTTAGCGCCCGGGACAGGGTCGAACACTGAAGCTTTCTTT; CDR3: CASSLAPGTGSNTEAFF
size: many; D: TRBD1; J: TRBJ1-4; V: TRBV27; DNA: TGTGCCAGCAGTGAGGACAGGACAACTAATGAAAAACTGTTTTTT; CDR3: CASSEDRTTNEKLFF
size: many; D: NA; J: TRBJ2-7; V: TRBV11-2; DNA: TGTGCCAGCAGCTTAGGTAGGGGAGGGGGCTACGAGCAGTACTTC; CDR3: CASSLGRGGGYEQYF
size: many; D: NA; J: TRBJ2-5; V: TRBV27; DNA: TGTGCCAGCAGTTTTCATGCTAACCTCCAAGAGACCCAGTACTTC; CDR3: CASSFHANLQETQYF
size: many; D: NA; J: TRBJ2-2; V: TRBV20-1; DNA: TGCAGTGCTAGGGACGGTCGTCCCGGGGAGCTGTTTTTT; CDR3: CSARDGRPGELFF
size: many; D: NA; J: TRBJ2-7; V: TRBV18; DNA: TGTGCCAGCTCACCACAGATCTACGAGCAGTACTTC; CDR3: CASSPQIYEQYF
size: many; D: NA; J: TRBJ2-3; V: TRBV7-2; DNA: TGTGCCAGCAGCTTCCGGCGTGGAGGGGATACGCAGTATTTT; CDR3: CASSFRRGGDTQYF
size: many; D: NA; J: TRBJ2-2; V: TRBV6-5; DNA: TGTGCCAGCAGTTACGGGGGATATGAGGGCGTCACCGGGGAGCTGTTTTTT; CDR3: CASSYGGYEGVTGELFF
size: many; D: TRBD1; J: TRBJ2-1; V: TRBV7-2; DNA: TGTGCCAGCAGCGCATCCGGGACAGGGGCCTACAATGAGCAGTTCTTC; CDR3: CASSASGTGAYNEQFF
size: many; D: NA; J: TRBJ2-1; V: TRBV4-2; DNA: TGTGCCAGCAGCCAAGTGGAGCAGGCCCACAATGAGCAGTTCTTC; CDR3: CASSQVEQAHNEQFF
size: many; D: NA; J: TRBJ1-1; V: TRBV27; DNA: TGTGCCAGCAGTTTATCAGGTTCGTCAGGCACTGAAGCTTTCTTT; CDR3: CASSLSGSSGTEAFF
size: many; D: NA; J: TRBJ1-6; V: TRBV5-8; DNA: TGTGCCAGCAGCATCGGACAGATTAATTCACCCCTCCACTTT; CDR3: CASSIGQINSPLHF
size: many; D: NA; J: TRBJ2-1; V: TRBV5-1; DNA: TGCGCCAGCAGCTTGGCCCCGACTAGTGTGTATGAGCAGTTCTTC; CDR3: CASSLAPTSVYEQFF
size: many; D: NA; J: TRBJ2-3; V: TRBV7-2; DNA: TGTGCCAGCAGCCCCTGGGGCAACCCCAAAAAAAACACAGATACGCAGTATTTT; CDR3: CASSPWGNPKKNTDTQYF
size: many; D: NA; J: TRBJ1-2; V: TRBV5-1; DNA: TGCGCCAGCAGCTTGGCCCTGGGGGAGGGCTACACCTTC; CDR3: CASSLALGEGYTF
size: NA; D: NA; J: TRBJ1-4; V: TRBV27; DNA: TGTGCCAGCCAAGGGGGAGCCTTTGAAAAACTGTTTTTT; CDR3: CASQGGAFEKLFF
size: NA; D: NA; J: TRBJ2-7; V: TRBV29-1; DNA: TGCAGCGTTGGTACAGCAGTAGGCTACGAGCAGTACTTC; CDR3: CSVGTAVGYEQYF
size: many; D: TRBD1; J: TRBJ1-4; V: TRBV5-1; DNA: TGCGCCAGCTGCTTGGGGGGACAGGGAAATGAAAAACTGTTTTTT; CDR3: CASCLGGQGNEKLFF
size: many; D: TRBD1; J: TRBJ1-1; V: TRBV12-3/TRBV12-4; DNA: TGTGCCAGCACCTTTACAGGGGACACTGAAGCTTTCTTT; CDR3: CASTFTGDTEAFF
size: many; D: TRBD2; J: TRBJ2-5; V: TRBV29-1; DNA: TGCAGCGTTGTTAGCGGGGAAGAGACCCAGTACTTC; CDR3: CSVVSGEETQYF
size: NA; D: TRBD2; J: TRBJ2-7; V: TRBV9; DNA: TGTGCCAGCAGCGTAACGGGGGGGGGATCCTACGAGCAGTACTTC; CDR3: CASSVTGGGSYEQYF